The TCR beta chain described here comes from a study of cytomegalovirus exposure and HLA in healthy donors. Study-wide results and limits: In a later analysis, across HLA loci, associated TCR counts were highest for DRB1, lowest for HLA-C. It was reportedly the case that the classifier diagnosed cytomegalovirus status with high specificity and sensitivity.

This CDR3 has 19 amino acids. Trimming cost V 3 bases and J 0 bases; bases outside gene matches: 8. Looked up from germline, CDR1 is SGHDN and CDR2 is FVKESK. This clone has only one observation. Antigen: not known. A multiplex PCR was run with 60 Vbeta primers and 13 Jbeta primers. Authors' data handling: Later, an analysis found 75 million to 90 million unique TCR beta chains, and roughly 9.9 million of these were shared. Data came from immunoSEQ multiplex PCR; TCRdb stores just in-frame clones and leaves some out. That table is the source of V, J and clone size, and D and trimming were worked out from the DNA. The repertoire holds 70,000 to 90,000 clones, around 76% seen once, with around an eighth in the top ten.

This clonotype originated in a male donor in good health and CMV-seropositive. The genes are TRBV14 and TRBJ2-1, with TRBD2 identical over 13 bases. The sequenced sample consisted of PBMCs. CDR3 residues: CASSQGLAGRRLSYNEQFF. The DNA for the CDR3 is TGTGCCAGCAGCCAGGGACTAGCGGGGCGACGTCTCTCCTACAATGAGCAGTTCTTC.